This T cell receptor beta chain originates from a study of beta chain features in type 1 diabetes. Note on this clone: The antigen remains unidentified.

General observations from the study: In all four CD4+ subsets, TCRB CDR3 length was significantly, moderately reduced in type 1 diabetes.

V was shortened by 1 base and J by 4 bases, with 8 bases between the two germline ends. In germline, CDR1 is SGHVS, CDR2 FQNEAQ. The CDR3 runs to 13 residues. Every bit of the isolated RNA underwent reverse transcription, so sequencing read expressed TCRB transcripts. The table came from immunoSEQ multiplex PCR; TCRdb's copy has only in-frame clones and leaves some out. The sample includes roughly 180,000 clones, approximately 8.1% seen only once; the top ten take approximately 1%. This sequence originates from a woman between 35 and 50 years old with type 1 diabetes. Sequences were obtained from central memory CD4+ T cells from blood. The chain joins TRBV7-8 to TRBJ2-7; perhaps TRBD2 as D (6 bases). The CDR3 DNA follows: TGTGCCAGCAGCTTAGTCGGGGGATACGAGCAGTACTTC. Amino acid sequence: CASSLVGGYEQYF.